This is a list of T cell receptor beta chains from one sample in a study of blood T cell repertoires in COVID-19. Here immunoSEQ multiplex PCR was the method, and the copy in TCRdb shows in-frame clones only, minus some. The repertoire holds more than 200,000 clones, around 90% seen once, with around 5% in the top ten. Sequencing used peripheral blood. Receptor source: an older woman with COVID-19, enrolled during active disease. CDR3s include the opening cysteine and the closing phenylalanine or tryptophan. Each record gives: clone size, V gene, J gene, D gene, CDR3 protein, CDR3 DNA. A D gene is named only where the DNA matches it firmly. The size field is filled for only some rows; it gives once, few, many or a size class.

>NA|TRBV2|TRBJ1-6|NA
CASIGQQLNSPLHF
TGTGCCAGCATCGGACAGCAACTTAATTCACCCCTCCACTTT
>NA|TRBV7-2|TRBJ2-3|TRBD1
CASSLGRDRDSDTQYF
TGTGCCAGCAGCTTAGGACGGGACAGGGATTCAGATACGCAGTATTTT
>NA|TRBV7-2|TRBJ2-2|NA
CASSLSPGNTGELFF
TGTGCCAGCAGCTTATCCCCAGGGAACACCGGGGAGCTGTTTTTT
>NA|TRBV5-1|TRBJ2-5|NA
CASSFAGRRETQYF
TGCGCCAGCAGCTTCGCAGGGCGCCGGGAGACCCAGTACTTC
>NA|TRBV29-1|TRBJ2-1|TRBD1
CSGTAGGNEQFF
TGCAGCGGAACCGCAGGGGGCAATGAGCAGTTCTTC
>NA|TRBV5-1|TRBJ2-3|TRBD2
CASSYAGLAGGTDTQYF
TGCGCCAGCAGCTACGCCGGACTAGCGGGAGGTACAGATACGCAGTATTTT
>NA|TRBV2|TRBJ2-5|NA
CASSEWRSHETQYF
TGTGCCAGCAGTGAATGGAGAAGTCATGAGACCCAGTACTTC
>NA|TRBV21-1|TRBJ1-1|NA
CASSKEGYGTGKMNTEAFF
TGTGCCAGCAGCAAAGAGGGGTACGGGACAGGGAAAATGAACACTGAAGCTTTCTTT
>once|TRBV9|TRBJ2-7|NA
CASSAGQFSREQYF
TGTGCCAGCAGCGCGGGTCAATTCTCTCGGGAGCAGTACTTC
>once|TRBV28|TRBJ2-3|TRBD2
CASSPPEASGRPLLNSSTDTQYF
TGTGCCAGCAGTCCCCCAGAGGCTAGCGGGAGGCCACTTCTAAATTCTAGCACAGATACGCAGTATTTT
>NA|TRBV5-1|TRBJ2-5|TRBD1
CASSRDRAETQYF
TGCGCCAGCAGCAGGGACAGGGCAGAGACCCAGTACTTC
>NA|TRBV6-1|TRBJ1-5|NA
CASSEGGYNQPQHF
TGTGCCAGCAGTGAAGGGGGCTACAATCAGCCCCAGCATTTT
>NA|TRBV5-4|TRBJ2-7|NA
CASSLQTTYEQYF
TGTGCCAGCAGCTTGCAAACAACCTACGAGCAGTACTTC
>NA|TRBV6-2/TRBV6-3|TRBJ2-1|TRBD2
CASSYSLTSGRANNEQFF
TGTGCCAGCAGTTACTCCTTGACTAGCGGGAGGGCCAACAATGAGCAGTTCTTC
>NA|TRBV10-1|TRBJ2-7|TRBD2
CASIPRLADIYEQYF
TGCGCCAGCATCCCTAGACTAGCGGACATCTACGAGCAGTACTTC
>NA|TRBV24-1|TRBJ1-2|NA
CATSDRSVAVGYTF
TGTGCCACCAGTGATAGGAGTGTGGCAGTCGGCTACACCTTC
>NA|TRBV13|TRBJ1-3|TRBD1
CASARLPGQGNGNTIYF
TGTGCCAGCGCAAGACTCCCGGGACAGGGGAATGGAAACACCATATATTTT
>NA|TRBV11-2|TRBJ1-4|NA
CASSLAGPGGKLFF
TGTGCCAGCAGCTTAGCAGGGCCGGGGGGAAAACTGTTTTTT
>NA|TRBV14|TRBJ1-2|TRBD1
CASSQVPGQEGYGYTF
TGTGCCAGCAGCCAAGTACCGGGACAGGAGGGCTATGGCTACACCTTC
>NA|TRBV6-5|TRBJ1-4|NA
CASSYKGGEKLFF
TGTGCCAGCAGTTACAAGGGAGGCGAAAAACTGTTTTTT
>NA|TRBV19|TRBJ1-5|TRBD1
CASSQYLIGTGRYNQPQHF
TGTGCCAGTAGCCAATACCTCATCGGGACAGGGAGGTACAATCAGCCCCAGCATTTT
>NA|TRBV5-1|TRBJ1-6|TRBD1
CASSQTGGGNNSPLHF
TGCGCCAGCAGCCAGACAGGGGGTGGTAATAATTCACCCCTCCACTTT
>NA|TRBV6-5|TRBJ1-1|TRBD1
CASSYLGPTGSTEAFF
TGTGCCAGCAGTTACTTAGGGCCGACAGGGAGCACTGAAGCTTTCTTT
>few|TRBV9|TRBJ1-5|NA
CASSVGQGNQPQHF
TGTGCCAGCAGCGTAGGACAGGGCAATCAGCCCCAGCATTTT
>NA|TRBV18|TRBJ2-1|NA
CASSPRGSRDNEQFF
TGTGCCAGCTCACCAAGGGGATCTAGGGACAATGAGCAGTTCTTC
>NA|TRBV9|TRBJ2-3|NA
CASSVVEGSDTQYF
TGTGCCAGCAGCGTAGTGGAGGGGTCAGATACGCAGTATTTT
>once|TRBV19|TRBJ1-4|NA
CASSTNRAEKLFF
TGTGCCAGTAGCACGAACAGGGCTGAAAAACTGTTTTTT
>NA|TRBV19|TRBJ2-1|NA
CASTRGDGWGDNEQFF
TGTGCCAGTACGAGAGGGGACGGATGGGGGGACAATGAGCAGTTCTTC
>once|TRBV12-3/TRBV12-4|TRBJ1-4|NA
CASSLRGEKLFF
TGTGCCAGCAGTTTAAGGGGTGAAAAACTGTTTTTT
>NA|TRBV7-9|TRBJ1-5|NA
CASSLDIGGSNQPQHF
TGTGCCAGCAGCTTAGATATTGGGGGGAGCAATCAGCCCCAGCATTTT
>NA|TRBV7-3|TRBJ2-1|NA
CASTQTGMPYNEQFF
TGTGCCAGCACCCAAACAGGGATGCCATACAATGAGCAGTTCTTC
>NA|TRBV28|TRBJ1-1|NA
CASSLWQGNTEAFF
TGTGCCAGCAGTTTATGGCAGGGCAACACTGAAGCTTTCTTT
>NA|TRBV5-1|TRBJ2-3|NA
CASSLEAGTDTQYF
TGCGCCAGCAGCTTGGAGGCGGGCACAGATACGCAGTATTTT
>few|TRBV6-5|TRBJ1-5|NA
CASSSYGNSNQPQHF
TGTGCCAGCAGTTCCTACGGGAATAGCAATCAGCCCCAGCATTTT
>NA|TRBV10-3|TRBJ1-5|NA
CAISAGQGGQPQHF
TGTGCCATCAGTGCTGGGCAGGGTGGGCAGCCCCAGCATTTT
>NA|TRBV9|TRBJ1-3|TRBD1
CASSPQGPAGGNTIYF
TGTGCCAGCAGCCCACAGGGGCCTGCGGGTGGAAACACCATATATTTT
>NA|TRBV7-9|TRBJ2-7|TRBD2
CASTPSGRFYEQYF
TGTGCCAGCACCCCTAGCGGGAGGTTCTACGAGCAGTACTTC
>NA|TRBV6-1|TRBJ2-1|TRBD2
CASSSSSGGQFF
TGTGCCAGCAGTTCCTCTAGCGGCGGGCAGTTCTTC
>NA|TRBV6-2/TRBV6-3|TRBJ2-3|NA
CASSYSGLARGDTQYF
TGTGCCAGCAGTTACTCGGGACTGGCTCGGGGGGATACGCAGTATTTT
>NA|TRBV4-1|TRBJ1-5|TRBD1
CASSLYPRQGAGNPQPQHF
TGCGCCAGCAGCCTCTACCCCCGGCAGGGGGCAGGGAATCCTCAGCCCCAGCATTTT
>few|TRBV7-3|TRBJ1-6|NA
CASSLRGGRVPSPLHF
TGTGCCAGCAGCTTGCGAGGAGGGAGGGTCCCTTCACCCCTCCACTTT
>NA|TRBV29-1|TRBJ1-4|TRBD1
CSATGTGETNEKLFF
TGCAGCGCCACCGGGACAGGGGAGACTAATGAAAAACTGTTTTTT
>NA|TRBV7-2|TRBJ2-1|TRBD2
CASSPGGTSGKAEQFF
TGTGCCAGCAGCCCGGGCGGGACTAGCGGGAAAGCTGAGCAGTTCTTC
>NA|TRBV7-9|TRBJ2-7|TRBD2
CASSLSGLAEYEQYF
TGTGCCAGCAGCCTATCTGGACTAGCGGAATACGAGCAGTACTTC
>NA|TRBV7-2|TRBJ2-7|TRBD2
CASSLGTSGRAGSHEQYF
TGTGCCAGCAGCTTAGGGACTAGCGGGAGGGCCGGTAGCCACGAGCAGTACTTC
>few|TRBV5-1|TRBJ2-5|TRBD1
CASSGGTGGYQETQYF
TGCGCCAGCAGCGGAGGGACAGGGGGGTACCAAGAGACCCAGTACTTC
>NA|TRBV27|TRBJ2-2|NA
CASRIYPLATGELFF
TGTGCCAGTCGAATTTACCCGTTGGCCACCGGGGAGCTGTTTTTT
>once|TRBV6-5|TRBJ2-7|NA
CASSYLEEQYF
TGTGCCAGCAGTTATCTGGAGGAGCAGTACTTC
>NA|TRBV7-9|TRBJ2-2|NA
CASRSRVAADTGELFF
TGTGCCAGCCGATCCCGGGTAGCGGCTGACACCGGGGAGCTGTTTTTT
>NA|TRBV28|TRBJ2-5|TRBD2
CASSLMRTSGIQYF
TGTGCCAGCAGTCTCATGCGGACTAGCGGAATCCAGTACTTC
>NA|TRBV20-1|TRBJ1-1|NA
CSAPTPTEAFF
TGCAGTGCTCCTACCCCCACTGAAGCTTTCTTT
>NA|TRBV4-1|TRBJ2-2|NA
CASSLDTTNTGELFF
TGCGCCAGCAGCTTGGACACCACGAACACCGGGGAGCTGTTTTTT
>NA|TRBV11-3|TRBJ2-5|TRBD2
CASSLGPAGVRETQYF
TGTGCCAGCAGCTTAGGGCCAGCGGGAGTTCGAGAGACCCAGTACTTC
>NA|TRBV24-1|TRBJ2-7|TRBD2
CATSGGGTYEQYF
TGTGCCACCAGTGGGGGGGGGACCTACGAGCAGTACTTC
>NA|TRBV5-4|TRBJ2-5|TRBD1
CASSPTGGIETQYF
TGTGCCAGCAGTCCGACAGGGGGTATAGAGACCCAGTACTTC